This T cell receptor beta chain was found in a study of T cell responses to AZD1222 COVID-19 vaccine. Study summary: Analyses pooled second doses at about 4 or about 12 weeks.

As for this clone: Its target is not known.

Whole-study findings and limits: A mostly white British donor set with more females was recruited, and clonal diversity was possibly underestimated. The breadth and depth of Spike-specific TCRs increased once two AZD1222 doses had been given. Spike as a whole was targeted by vaccine-associated CD4 TCRs, dominant at 160-218 and 743-854.

Libraries were prepared by immunoSEQ multiplex PCR; TCRdb keeps only in-frame clonotypes and omits some of them. The sample carries about 130,000 clones, approximately 90% recorded once. Germline CDR1 LGHNT, CDR2 FRNRAP. The CDR3 covers 16 residues. Losses at the gene ends were 4 bases for V and 5 bases for J; bases not matched to a gene: 12. The sample in question was peripheral blood, obtained on day 0 of AZD1222 vaccination. The genes are TRBV12-5 and TRBJ1-2; 8 positions agree with TRBD1. The receptor was derived from an adult in good health. The CDR3 is CASGSTWTGSFYGYTF. The CDR3 DNA is TGTGCTAGTGGTTCAACCTGGACAGGGTCCTTTTATGGCTACACCTTC.